One sample yielded the 23 T cell receptor beta chains listed below, sequenced in a study of OX40 agonist ivuxolimab in advanced cancers. Library method: the immunoSEQ multiplex PCR assay. The table was pulled from immuneACCESS by TCRdb, which kept in-frame rearrangements only. Such tables lose some clones; where checked, under half of the loss comes from unresolved V genes, and the rest has no known cause. This sample gives tens of thousands of clones in total; 70% to 90% of them show up just once. The ten largest account for 3.9% of the sample. Source: CD4+ or CD8+ T cells sorted from blood, taken in a trial of the OX40 agonist ivuxolimab. Receptors originate from an adult with an advanced solid tumor such as melanoma, head and neck, liver or kidney cancer.

The chain links TRBV15 to TRBJ2-3; D gene ambiguous. V dropped 0 bases and J dropped 5 bases, with 3 bases sitting between them. Germline lookup yields CDR1 LNHNV and CDR2 YYDKDF (reference sequence). There are 12 residues in the CDR3. The CDR3 bases are TGTGCCACCAGCAGAGATGTAGATACGCAGTATTTT. Protein product: CATSRDVDTQYF. Full variable domain (outside the CDR3, taken from reference TRBV15 and TRBJ2-3): DAMVIQNPRYQVTQFGKPVTLSCSQTLNHNVMYWYQQKSSQAPKLLFHYYDKDFNNEADTPDNFQSRRPNTSFCFLDIRSPGLGDTAMYLCATSRDVDTQYFGPGTRLTVL.

The J gene is TRBJ2-7, the V gene TRBV6-1; D call uncertain. The CDR3 loop spans 11 amino acids. Germline V lookup: CDR1 MNHNS, CDR2 SASEGT. Deletions cut 4 bases from V and 2 bases from J, with 3 bases between. Written as DNA, the CDR3 is TGTGCCAGCAGTGGGGCCTACGAGCAGTACTTC. Protein product: CASSGAYEQYF.

The chain uses TRBV2 and TRBJ2-6, with 7 nucleotides matching TRBD2. V lost 2 bases to trimming and J lost 0 bases; unmatched junction nucleotides: 16. Germline loops: CDR1 SNHLY, CDR2 FYNNEI. The CDR3 is made up of 21 amino acids. The CDR3 DNA reads as TGTGCCAGCAGTGAAAGGGGCCCAGCGGGGTTGGGAGCCTCTGGGGCCAACGTCCTGACTTTC. Translation: CASSERGPAGLGASGANVLTF.

The chain combines TRBV28 with TRBJ2-3, with TRBD1 matching over 7 bases. The CDR3 runs to 18 residues. Unmatched junction bases numbered 16, after V lost 2 bases and J lost 5 bases. In germline, CDR1 is MDHEN, CDR2 SYDVKM. CDR3 nucleotide sequence: TGTGCCAGCAGTTTAATGTTAGGACAGGCTATTCGGGGAGATACGCAGTATTTT. Translation: CASSLMLGQAIRGDTQYF.

The rearrangement links TRBV6-5 to TRBJ1-1; D possibly corresponds to TRBD1 (6 bases). Germline CDR1 is MNHEY and CDR2 is SVGAGI. The length of the CDR3 is 15 residues. Trimming cost V 5 bases and J 1 base, with 14 bases left between them. Here the CDR3 reads CASSVSRGRNTEAFF. CDR3 sequence (DNA): TGTGCCAGCAGTGTCAGCAGGGGACGGAACACTGAAGCTTTCTTT.

The chain carries TRBV6-1 and TRBJ1-2; D gene ambiguous. Germline loops: CDR1 MNHNS, CDR2 SASEGT. Trimming shortened V by 0 bases and J by 6 bases, and 8 bases separated the two germline ends. This CDR3 is built from 13 residues. The CDR3: CASSEALRDGYTF. The CDR3 DNA reads as TGTGCCAGCAGTGAAGCGCTTCGCGATGGCTACACCTTC.

This chain links TRBV5-8 with TRBJ1-5; TRBD1 agrees at 7 bases. Losses at the gene ends were 6 bases for V and 3 bases for J; bases not matched to a gene: 6. The CDR3 runs to 14 residues. Germline lookup yields CDR1 SGHTS and CDR2 YDEGEE. CDR3 loop: CASIRGGVNQPQHF. The CDR3, as DNA: TGTGCCAGCATCAGGGGGGGGGTCAATCAGCCCCAGCATTTT.

The gene calls are TRBV6-5 and TRBJ2-4; D uncertain. CDR1 is MNHEY, CDR2 SVGAGI, per germline. The CDR3 is 16 amino acids. V shed 4 bases and J shed 3 bases, with 16 bases lying between them. CDR3 in amino acids: CASSFPPLRHKNIQYF. The CDR3 bases are TGTGCCAGCAGTTTCCCCCCCCTCCGACACAAAAACATTCAGTACTTC.

The V call is TRBV30, the J call TRBJ2-2; either TRBD1 or TRBD2 may fit D (5 bases each). Germline lookup yields CDR1 GTSNPN and CDR2 SVGIG (reference sequence). CDR3 length equals 15 residues. V was cut by 3 bases and J by 0 bases, with 11 bases left in between. The CDR3 DNA follows: TGTGCCTGGAGACGGGACCCAACGAACACCGGGGAGCTGTTTTTT. The encoded protein is CAWRRDPTNTGELFF.

This chain joins TRBV7-6 and TRBJ2-3; D uncertain. The germline gives CDR1 SGHVS, CDR2 FNYEAQ. The length of the CDR3 is 16 residues. Trimming cost V 5 bases and J 3 bases, with 18 bases left between them. CDR3 in amino acids: CASSPGPAPRTDTQYF. The CDR3 coding sequence is TGTGCCAGCAGCCCCGGCCCGGCACCCCGTACAGATACGCAGTATTTT.

The chain uses TRBV18 and TRBJ1-4, with D perhaps matching TRBD1 (5 bases). CDR3 length: 14 residues. Trimming removed 3 bases from V and 8 bases from J, with 13 bases in between. From germline, CDR1 is KGHSH and CDR2 LQKENI. The CDR3 protein is CASSPSGLGEKLFF. The DNA for the CDR3 is TGTGCCAGCTCACCCTCAGGGCTGGGCGAAAAACTGTTTTTT.

The V and J genes are TRBV28 and TRBJ1-2; D is undetermined. Germline loops: CDR1 MDHEN, CDR2 SYDVKM. Trimming removed 1 base from V and 4 bases from J, with 10 bases in between. This CDR3 is 14 amino acids long. As DNA, the CDR3 is TGTGCCAGCAGTTTATATTTGGGTAGCTATGGCTACACCTTC. This codes for CASSLYLGSYGYTF.

This clone was seen just once. The CDR3 loop is CASTQGGATQYF. CDR3 DNA sequence: TGTGCCAGCACCCAGGGGGGCGCTACGCAGTATTTT. V is TRBV11-3 and J is TRBJ2-3; a possible D gene is TRBD1 (7 bases). The CDR3 is made up of 12 amino acids. Germline V gene lookup returns CDR1 SGHNT and CDR2 YENEEA. Trimming removed 7 bases from V and 8 bases from J, with 13 bases in between.

This clone occurred once. The chain has TRBV5-1 and TRBJ2-3, with D tentatively TRBD1 or TRBD2 (5 bases each). In germline, CDR1 is SGHRS, CDR2 YFSETQ. The CDR3 is 15 residues long. Trimming took off 0 bases at V and 2 bases at J, with 10 bases between the two ends. This CDR3 is CASSLGGGYTDTQYF. The CDR3 DNA reads TGCGCCAGCAGCTTGGGTGGGGGATACACAGATACGCAGTATTTT.

The rearrangement links TRBV7-6 to TRBJ1-5; 11 bases agree with TRBD1. With V trimmed by 1 base and J by 4 bases, 0 bases remained unmatched. Germline V lookup: CDR1 SGHVS, CDR2 FNYEAQ. The CDR3 runs to 15 residues. The DNA of the CDR3 is TGTGCCAGCAGCTTAGGGGACAGGGGGAATCAGCCCCAGCATTTT. Protein sequence: CASSLGDRGNQPQHF.

V and J are TRBV10-3 and TRBJ1-1, with a possible D match to TRBD1 (6 bases). The germline V gene encodes CDR1 ENHRY and CDR2 SYGVKD. Trimming stripped 8 bases from V and 8 bases from J, with 12 bases between. The length of the CDR3 is 11 residues. The CDR3 DNA reads TGTGCCATCGGGGACATTTCCGAAGCTTTCTTT. Protein sequence: CAIGDISEAFF.

The V call is TRBV7-2, the J call TRBJ1-1; weak D call: TRBD1 (6 bases). The germline V and J ends were trimmed by 5 bases and 0 bases, with 13 bases remaining between them. The CDR3 runs to 15 residues. Germline V gene data show CDR1 as SGHTA and CDR2 as FQGNSA. The CDR3 bases are TGTGCCAGCAGCCCACAGGGAGGCGTGAACACTGAAGCTTTCTTT. This translates into CASSPQGGVNTEAFF.

The chain joins TRBV7-2 to TRBJ1-6; D unresolved. V lost 5 bases and J 5 bases, leaving 16 bases between the germline ends. The CDR3 runs to 16 residues. CDR1 is SGHTA and CDR2 is FQGNSA in the germline V gene. The CDR3, as DNA: TGTGCCAGCAGCCGGATTTCCCCTAGGAATAATTCACCCCTCCACTTT. Protein product: CASSRISPRNNSPLHF.

The chain links TRBV19 to TRBJ1-1; D unclear. The V gene lost 6 bases and the J gene lost 1 base, with 6 bases spanning the gap. The CDR3 is 12 amino acids. The V gene's germline CDR1 is LNHDA and CDR2 SQIVND (reference sequence). CDR3 amino acids: CASRFTNTEAFF. CDR3 sequence (DNA): TGTGCCAGTAGGTTCACGAACACTGAAGCTTTCTTT. Full variable domain (missing parts from reference TRBV19 and TRBJ1-1): DGGITQSPKYLFRKEGQNVTLSCEQNLNHDAMYWYRQDPGQGLRLIYYSQIVNDFQKGDIAEGYSVSREKKESFPLTVTSAQKNPTAFYLCASRFTNTEAFFGQGTRLTVV.

The chain links TRBV19 to TRBJ2-3, with D maybe TRBD2 (6 bases). V lost 9 bases and J 4 bases, leaving 20 bases between the germline ends. Germline V gene data show CDR1 as LNHDA and CDR2 as SQIVND (reference sequence). The CDR3 is 15 residues long. The CDR3 sequence: CASRRGNPAPDTQYF. The CDR3 bases are TGTGCCAGCCGGAGGGGCAACCCAGCCCCAGATACGCAGTATTTT.

With respect to this clone: The same CDR3 can be traced to other DNA sequences in this sample. The V call is TRBV7-2, the J call TRBJ1-2; weak D call: TRBD1 (6 bases). Trimming pared 4 bases from V and 4 bases from J, leaving 16 bases between. From germline, CDR1 is SGHTA and CDR2 FQGNSA. The CDR3 contains 15 residues. The CDR3 region is CASSSRPGASYGYTF. The DNA for the CDR3 is TGTGCCAGCAGCTCCCGCCCGGGGGCCAGCTATGGCTACACCTTC.

The genes are TRBV12-5 and TRBJ2-2; 8 bases fit TRBD2. Germline trimming cut 5 bases from V and 0 bases from J; bases unmatched to any gene: 2. CDR1 and CDR2 (germline): LGHNT, FRNRAP. The CDR3 has 15 residues. In DNA, the CDR3 is TGTGCTAGTGGTCCCGGGGGGGCGAACACCGGGGAGCTGTTTTTT. Translation: CASGPGGANTGELFF.

V is TRBV5-4 and J is TRBJ1-1; the D is unclear. CDR3 length: 14 residues. Germline V gene sequence: CDR1 SGHNT, CDR2 YYREEE (reference sequence). V lost 4 bases and J lost 6, with 16 bases in between. DNA for the CDR3: TGTGCCAGCAGCCTCCCCTTGGAGGGAGCTGAAGCTTTCTTT. It codes for CASSLPLEGAEAFF.